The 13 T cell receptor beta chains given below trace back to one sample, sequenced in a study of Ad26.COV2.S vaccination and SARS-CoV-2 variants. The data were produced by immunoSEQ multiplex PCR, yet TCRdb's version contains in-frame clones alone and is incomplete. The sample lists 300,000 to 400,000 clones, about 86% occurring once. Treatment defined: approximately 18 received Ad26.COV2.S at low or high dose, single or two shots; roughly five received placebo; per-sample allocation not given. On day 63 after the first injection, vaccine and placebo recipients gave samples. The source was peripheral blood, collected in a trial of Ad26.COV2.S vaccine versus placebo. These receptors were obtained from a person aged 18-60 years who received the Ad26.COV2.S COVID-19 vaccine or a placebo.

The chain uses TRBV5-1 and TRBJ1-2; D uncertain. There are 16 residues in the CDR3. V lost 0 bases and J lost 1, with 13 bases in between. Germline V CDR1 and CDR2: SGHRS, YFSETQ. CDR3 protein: CASSLGTKGYNYGYTF. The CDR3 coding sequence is TGCGCCAGCAGCTTGGGAACTAAAGGATATAACTATGGCTACACCTTC. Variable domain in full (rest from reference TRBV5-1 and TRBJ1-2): KAGVTQTPRYLIKTRGQQVTLSCSPISGHRSVSWYQQTPGQGLQFLFEYFSETQRNKGNFPGRFSGRQFSNSRSEMNVSTLELGDSALYLCASSLGTKGYNYGYTFGSGTRLTVV.

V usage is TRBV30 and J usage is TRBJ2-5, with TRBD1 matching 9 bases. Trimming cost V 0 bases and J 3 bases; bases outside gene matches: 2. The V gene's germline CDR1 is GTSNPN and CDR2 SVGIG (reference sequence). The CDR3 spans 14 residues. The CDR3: CAWSVQGAKETQYF. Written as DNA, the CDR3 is TGTGCCTGGAGTGTACAGGGGGCAAAAGAGACCCAGTACTTC.

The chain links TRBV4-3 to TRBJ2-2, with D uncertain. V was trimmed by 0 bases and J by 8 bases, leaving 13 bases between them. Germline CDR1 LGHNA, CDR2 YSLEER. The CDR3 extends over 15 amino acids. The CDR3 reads CASSQEPVASGELFF. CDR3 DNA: TGCGCCAGCAGCCAAGAGCCAGTGGCGAGTGGGGAGCTGTTTTTT.

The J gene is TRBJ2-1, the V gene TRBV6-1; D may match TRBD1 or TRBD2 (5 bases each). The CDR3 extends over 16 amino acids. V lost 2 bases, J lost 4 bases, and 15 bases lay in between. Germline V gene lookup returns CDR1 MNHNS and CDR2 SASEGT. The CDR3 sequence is CASSERGEVGYNEQFF. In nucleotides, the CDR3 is TGTGCCAGCAGTGAAAGGGGAGAGGTCGGATACAATGAGCAGTTCTTC.

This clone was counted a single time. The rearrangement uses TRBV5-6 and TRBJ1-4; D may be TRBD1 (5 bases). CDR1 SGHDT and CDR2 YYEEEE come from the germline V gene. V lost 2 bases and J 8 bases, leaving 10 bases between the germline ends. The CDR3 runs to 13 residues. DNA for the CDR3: TGTGCCAGCAGCTTCAGAAGGGGCGAAAAACTGTTTTTT. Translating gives CASSFRRGEKLFF.

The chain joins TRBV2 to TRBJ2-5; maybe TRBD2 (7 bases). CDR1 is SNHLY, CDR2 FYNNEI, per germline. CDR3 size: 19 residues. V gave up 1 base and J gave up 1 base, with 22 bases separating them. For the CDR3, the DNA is TGTGCCAGCAGTGAAGGTTTGGGGCGCCCGGGGGGCGCCCAAGAGACCCAGTACTTC. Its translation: CASSEGLGRPGGAQETQYF.

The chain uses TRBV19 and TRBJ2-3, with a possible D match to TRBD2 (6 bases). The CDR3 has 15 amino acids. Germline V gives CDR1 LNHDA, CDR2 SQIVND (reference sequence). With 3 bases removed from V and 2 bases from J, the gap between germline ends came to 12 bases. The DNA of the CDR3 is TGTGCCAGTAGTATGCTGCTAGCGTTCACAGATACGCAGTATTTT. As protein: CASSMLLAFTDTQYF.

DNA for the CDR3: TGTGCCAGCAGATACCAGGACAGGAACACTGAAGCTTTCTTT. This encodes CASRYQDRNTEAFF. V and J are TRBV6-5 and TRBJ1-1, with D possibly being TRBD1 (6 bases). The CDR3 consists of 14 residues. The V end was cut by 6 bases, the J end by 1 base, with 12 bases between. The germline gives CDR1 MNHEY, CDR2 SVGAGI.

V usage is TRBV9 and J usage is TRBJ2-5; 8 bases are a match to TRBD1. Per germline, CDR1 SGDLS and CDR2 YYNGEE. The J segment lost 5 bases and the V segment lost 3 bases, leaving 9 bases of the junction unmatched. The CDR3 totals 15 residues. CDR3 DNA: TGTGCCAGCAGCGCATCAGGGGGCATTTCGGAGACCCAGTACTTC. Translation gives CASSASGGISETQYF.

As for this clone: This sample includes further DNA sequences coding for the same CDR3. DNA of the CDR3: TGTGCCAGCAGCGTAGGGGAGAACACTGAAGCTTTCTTT. Translating gives CASSVGENTEAFF. The genes are TRBV2 and TRBJ1-1, with D possibly being TRBD1 (5 bases). Trimming pared 6 bases from V and 1 base from J, leaving 9 bases between. Germline V gene data show CDR1 as SNHLY and CDR2 as FYNNEI. The CDR3 runs to 13 residues.

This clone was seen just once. CDR3 loop: CASSSLGTGGSTGELFF. The CDR3, as DNA: TGCGCCAGCAGCTCTTTAGGGACAGGGGGAAGCACCGGGGAGCTGTTTTTT. The V and J genes are TRBV5-1 and TRBJ2-2, with TRBD1 matching 11 bases. From germline, CDR1 is SGHRS and CDR2 YFSETQ. The CDR3 runs to 17 residues. J was trimmed by 4 bases and V by 3 bases; bases with no gene match: 8. Looking up the rest from reference TRBV5-1 and TRBJ2-2 gives the full variable domain: KAGVTQTPRYLIKTRGQQVTLSCSPISGHRSVSWYQQTPGQGLQFLFEYFSETQRNKGNFPGRFSGRQFSNSRSEMNVSTLELGDSALYLCASSSLGTGGSTGELFFGEGSRLTVL.

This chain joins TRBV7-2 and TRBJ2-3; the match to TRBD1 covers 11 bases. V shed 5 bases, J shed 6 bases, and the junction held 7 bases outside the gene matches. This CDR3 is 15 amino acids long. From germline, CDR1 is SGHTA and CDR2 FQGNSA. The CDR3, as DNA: TGTGCCAGCAGCACCCGGACAGGGGGCCTCGATACGCAGTATTTT. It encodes CASSTRTGGLDTQYF.

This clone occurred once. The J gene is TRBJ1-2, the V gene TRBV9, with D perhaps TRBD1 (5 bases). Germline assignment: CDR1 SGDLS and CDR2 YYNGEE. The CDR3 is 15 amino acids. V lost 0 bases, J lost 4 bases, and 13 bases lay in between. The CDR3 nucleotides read TGTGCCAGCAGCGTAGCTTCCCATGACAGCTATGGCTACACCTTC. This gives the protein CASSVASHDSYGYTF. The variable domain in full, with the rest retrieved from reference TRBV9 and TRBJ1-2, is DSGVTQTPKHLITATGQRVTLRCSPRSGDLSVYWYQQSLDQGLQFLIQYYNGEERAKGNILERFSAQQFPDLHSELNLSSLELGDSALYFCASSVASHDSYGYTFGSGTRLTVV.